A selection of T cell receptor beta chains follows, all from one sample in a study of blood T cell repertoires in COVID-19. Clones were sequenced by immunoSEQ multiplex PCR, and TCRdb holds only the in-frame ones, with some missing. The table has around 260,000 clones, around 80% seen once. Specimen: PBMCs or T cells enriched from blood (not recorded which). Receptors originate from a man aged 30-40 years with acute COVID-19. The CDR3 runs from the conserved cysteine through the conserved F or W.

v_call	cdr3_length	j_call	cdr3_aa
TRBV9	12	TRBJ2-3	CASSSARDTQYF
TRBV7-9	13	TRBJ1-1	CASSWGGGTEAFF
TRBV6-4	15	TRBJ2-3	CASSEGAGGRDTQYF
TRBV6-2/TRBV6-3	17	TRBJ2-1	CASSYSPLAGVYNEQFF
TRBV5-4	14	TRBJ2-2	CASSLDRGRGELFF
TRBV9	15	TRBJ1-3	CASSASAGGAYTIYF
TRBV10-1	13	TRBJ1-1	CASSLHRDTEAFF
TRBV27	13	TRBJ1-2	CASSETDNYGYTF
TRBV5-1	14	TRBJ1-1	CASRATGRGTEAFF
TRBV5-4	17	TRBJ1-3	CASSLGQGMAAGNTIYF
TRBV5-1	15	TRBJ1-2	CASSLLGAGSRGYTF
TRBV5-6	12	TRBJ1-2	CASSWGGEGYTF
TRBV2	12	TRBJ1-4	CASSVRQGAEIF
TRBV20-1	11	TRBJ2-3	CSASQGATQYF
TRBV7-2	14	TRBJ2-5	CASSLRAGQETQYF
TRBV29-1	12	TRBJ1-2	CSVLETANGYTF
TRBV7-9	13	TRBJ1-4	CASSLEGTGKLFF
TRBV24-1	15	TRBJ2-3	CATSDFLADTDTQYF
TRBV19	13	TRBJ1-6	CASSISKNSPLHF
TRBV14	16	TRBJ1-4	CASSHLTAPTNEKLFF
TRBV28	14	TRBJ1-2	CASSRDRANYGYTF